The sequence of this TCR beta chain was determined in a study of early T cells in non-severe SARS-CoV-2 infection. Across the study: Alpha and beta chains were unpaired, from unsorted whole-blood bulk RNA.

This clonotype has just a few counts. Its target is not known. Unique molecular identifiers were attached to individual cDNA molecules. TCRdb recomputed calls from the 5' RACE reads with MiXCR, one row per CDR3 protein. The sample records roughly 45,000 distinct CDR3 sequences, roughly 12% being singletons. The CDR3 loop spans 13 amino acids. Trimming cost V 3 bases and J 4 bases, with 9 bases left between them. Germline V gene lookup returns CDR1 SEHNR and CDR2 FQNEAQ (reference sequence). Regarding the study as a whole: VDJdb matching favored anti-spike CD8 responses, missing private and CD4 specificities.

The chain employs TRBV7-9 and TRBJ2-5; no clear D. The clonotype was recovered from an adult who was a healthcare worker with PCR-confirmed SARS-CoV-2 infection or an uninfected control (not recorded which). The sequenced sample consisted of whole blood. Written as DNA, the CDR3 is TGTGCCAGCAGCTTCAGACCTGGAGAGACCCAGTACTTC. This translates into CASSFRPGETQYF.